Listed here is a single T cell receptor (beta chain). Germline CDR1 SGHTA, CDR2 FQGNSA. Germline trimming cut 4 bases from V and 2 bases from J; bases unmatched to any gene: 3. The CDR3 contains 17 residues. The sample originates from a study of blood T cell repertoires in COVID-19. Clones were read by immunoSEQ multiplex PCR, and TCRdb kept only the in-frame ones, dropping some. Counted here are about 310,000 clones, about 89% occurring once; the ten biggest clones make up approximately 8.8%. The study assigned cohorts using participant-reported clinical history. Sequencing used PBMCs or T cells enriched from blood (not recorded which). The clonotype originates from a woman between 40 and 50 years old who had recovered from COVID-19. The genes are TRBV7-2 and TRBJ2-1; 15 bases fit TRBD2. The CDR3 loop is CASSSGLAGGTYNEQFF. CDR3 nucleotides: TGTGCCAGCAGCTCGGGACTAGCGGGAGGTACCTACAATGAGCAGTTCTTC.